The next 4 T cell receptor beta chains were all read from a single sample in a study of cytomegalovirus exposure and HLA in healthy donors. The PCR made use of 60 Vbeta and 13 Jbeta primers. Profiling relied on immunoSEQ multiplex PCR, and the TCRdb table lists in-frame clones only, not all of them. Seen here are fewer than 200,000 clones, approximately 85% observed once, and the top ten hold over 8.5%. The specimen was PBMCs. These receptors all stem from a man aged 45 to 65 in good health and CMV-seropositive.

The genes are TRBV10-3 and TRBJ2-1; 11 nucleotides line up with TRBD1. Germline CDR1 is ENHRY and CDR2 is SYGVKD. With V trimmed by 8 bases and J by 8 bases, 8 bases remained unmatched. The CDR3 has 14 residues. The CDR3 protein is CAIVRDRGDYEQFF. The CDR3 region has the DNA TGTGCCATCGTCCGGGACAGGGGGGATTATGAGCAGTTCTTC.

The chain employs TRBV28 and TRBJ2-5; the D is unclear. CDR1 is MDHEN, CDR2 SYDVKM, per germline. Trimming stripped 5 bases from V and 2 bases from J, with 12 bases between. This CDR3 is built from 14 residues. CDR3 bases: TGTGCCAGCAGTGTGAGGTCAATACAAGAGACCCAGTACTTC. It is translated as CASSVRSIQETQYF.

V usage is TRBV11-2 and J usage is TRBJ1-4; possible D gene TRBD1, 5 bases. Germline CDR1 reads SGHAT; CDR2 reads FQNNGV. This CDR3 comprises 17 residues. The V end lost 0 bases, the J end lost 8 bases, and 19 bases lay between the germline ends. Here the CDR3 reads CASSLEWGSTGGEKLFF. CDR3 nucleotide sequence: TGTGCCAGCAGCTTAGAGTGGGGTAGTACAGGTGGCGAAAAACTGTTTTTT.

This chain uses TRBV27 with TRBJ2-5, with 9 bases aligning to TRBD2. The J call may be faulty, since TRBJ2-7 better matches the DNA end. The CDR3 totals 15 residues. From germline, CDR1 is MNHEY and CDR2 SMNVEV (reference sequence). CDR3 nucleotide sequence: TGTGCCAGCAGTTTCGTGTTAGCGGGAGCCTACGAGCAGTACTTC. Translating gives CASSFVLAGAYEQYF.